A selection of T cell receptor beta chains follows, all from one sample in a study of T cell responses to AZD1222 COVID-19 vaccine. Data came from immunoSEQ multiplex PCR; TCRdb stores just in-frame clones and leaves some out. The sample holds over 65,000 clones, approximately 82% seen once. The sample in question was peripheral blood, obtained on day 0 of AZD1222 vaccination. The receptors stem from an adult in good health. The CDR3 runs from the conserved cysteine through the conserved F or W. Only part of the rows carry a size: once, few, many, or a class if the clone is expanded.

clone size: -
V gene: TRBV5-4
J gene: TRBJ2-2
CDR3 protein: CASGRAGPRTRDGELFF

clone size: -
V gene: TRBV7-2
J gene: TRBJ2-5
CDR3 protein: CASSLGGQETQYF

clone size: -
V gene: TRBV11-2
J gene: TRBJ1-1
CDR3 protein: CASSLGRAEAFF

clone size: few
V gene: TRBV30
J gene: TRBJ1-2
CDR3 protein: CAWREGQGRNYGYTF

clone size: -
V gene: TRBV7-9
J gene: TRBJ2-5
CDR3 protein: CASNQFSQGGETQYF

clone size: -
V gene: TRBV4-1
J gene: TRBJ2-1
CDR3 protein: CASSQVAGGPIGNEQFF

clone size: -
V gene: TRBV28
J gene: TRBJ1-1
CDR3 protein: CASSAGTGRTEAFF

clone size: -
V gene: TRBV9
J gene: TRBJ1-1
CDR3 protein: CASSPTTGGIWNTEAFF

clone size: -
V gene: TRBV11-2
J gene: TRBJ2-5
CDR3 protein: CASSSLAGGQETQYF

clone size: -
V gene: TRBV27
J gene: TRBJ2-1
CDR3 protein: CASSLNYGLAGYNEQFF

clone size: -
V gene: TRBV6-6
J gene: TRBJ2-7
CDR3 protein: CASSSPRDRGWAQYF

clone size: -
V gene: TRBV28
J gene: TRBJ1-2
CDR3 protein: CASTLYSGTANYGYTF